This T cell receptor beta chain originates from a study of beta chain features in type 1 diabetes. Study-wide results and limits: Diminished insertions and augmented deletions at VDJ junctions characterized type 1 diabetes patients. Type 1 diabetes patients showed a moderate but significant shortening of TCRB CDR3s in all four CD4+ subsets.

The V segment lost 6 bases and the J segment 1 base; nucleotides outside the gene matches: 5. CDR1 and CDR2 (germline): SQVTM, ANQGSEA. The CDR3 totals 13 residues. This clone has just a few counts. Its antigen is unknown. Populations obtained by sorting all exceeded 95% purity. cDNA synthesis used the whole RNA isolate, giving expressed TCRB sequences. Sequencing used immunoSEQ multiplex PCR; TCRdb keeps in-frame clones, though not all of them. Among hundreds of thousands of clones listed, around 15% were seen once. Sequenced input: naive CD4+ T cells from blood. This receptor was obtained from a man aged 18-30 years with type 1 diabetes. This chain uses TRBV29-1 with TRBJ1-1; 7 bases match TRBD1. The CDR3: CSVDGTANTEAFF. CDR3 nucleotide sequence: TGCAGCGTCGATGGGACAGCGAACACTGAAGCTTTCTTT.